This T cell receptor beta chain derives from a study of CD8 T cells in Susac syndrome. Background on the study: Patients with Susac syndrome were therapy-naive, on corticosteroids, or on intravenous immunoglobulin alone at blood draw.

RNA, at about 0.45 to 1 ug, was reverse transcribed with random hexamers. Amplification of TCR beta CDR3 spanned 54 Vbeta and 13 Jbeta via immunoSEQ multiplex PCR. TCRdb redid the calling of the immunoSEQ multiplex PCR reads with MiXCR, one entry per CDR3 protein. Among about 84,000 distinct CDR3 sequences, around 96% were seen once, and the ten largest hold around 0.41%. With 5 bases removed from V and 2 bases from J, the gap between germline ends came to 21 bases. CDR1 is DFQATT, CDR2 SNEGSKA, per germline (reference sequence). CDR3 length equals 16 residues. From blood CD8+ and CD4+ T cells, TCR beta sequences were generated.

The J gene is TRBJ1-1, the V gene TRBV20-1, with D perhaps matching TRBD1 (6 bases). The TCR originated in a human donor with Susac syndrome. What was sequenced was CD8+ T cells from PBMCs. CDR3 nucleotide sequence: TGCAGTGCTCCGACCTTCGACAGGCGACCTAACACTGAAGCTTTCTTT. It encodes CSAPTFDRRPNTEAFF.